These 5 T cell receptor beta chains came from one sample sequenced in a study of T cell clonotyping in hematopoietic cell transplantation. Data came from immunoSEQ multiplex PCR; TCRdb stores just in-frame clones and leaves some out. Among 20,000 or so clones listed, roughly 84% were seen once. Sequencing input: peripheral blood mononuclear cells. These receptors originate from a man in his sixties in good health. Some clones in this sample may be carry-over from other donors' samples.

The chain joins TRBV7-2 to TRBJ1-2; the D is unclear. With 1 base removed from V and 1 base from J, the gap between germline ends came to 7 bases. In germline, CDR1 is SGHTA, CDR2 FQGNSA. The CDR3 totals 14 residues. This CDR3 reads CASSLGRNNYGYTF. CDR3 nucleotides: TGTGCCAGCAGCTTAGGCCGAAATAACTATGGCTACACCTTC.

The chain has TRBV5-6 and TRBJ1-2; D not certain. The ends were cut back, 4 bases at V and 5 bases at J, with 15 bases in the middle. Germline V gene lookup returns CDR1 SGHDT and CDR2 YYEEEE. The CDR3 runs 14 residues. Here the CDR3 DNA reads TGTGCCAGCAGCCCGAGGTCAGACGAATATGGCTACACCTTC. Encoded protein: CASSPRSDEYGYTF.

The chain carries TRBV10-3 and TRBJ2-5; 7 positions agree with TRBD2. The germline gives CDR1 ENHRY, CDR2 SYGVKD. CDR3 size: 15 residues. The V gene end was trimmed by 5 bases and the J gene end by 2 bases; junction bases not matched to a gene: 8. The CDR3 is CAISFSAGPQETQYF. The CDR3 DNA is TGTGCCATCAGTTTTTCAGCGGGACCGCAAGAGACCCAGTACTTC.

The chain links TRBV7-6 to TRBJ2-5; D may be TRBD1 or TRBD2 (5 bases each). V dropped 2 bases and J dropped 5 bases, with 15 bases sitting between them. CDR1 is SGHVS and CDR2 is FNYEAQ in the germline V gene. The CDR3 extends over 15 amino acids. CDR3 region: CASSLFLAEGETQYF. The DNA of the CDR3 is TGTGCCAGCAGCTTATTTCTAGCTGAGGGGGAGACCCAGTACTTC.

This chain uses TRBV19 with TRBJ2-7, with 7 bases that match TRBD1. V dropped 6 bases and J dropped 3; count of bases not matched to a gene: 5. This CDR3 is built from 13 residues. CDR1 and CDR2 (germline): LNHDA, SQIVND (reference sequence). CDR3 amino acids: CASSKTGFYEQYF. The DNA for the CDR3 is TGTGCCAGTAGCAAGACAGGGTTCTACGAGCAGTACTTC.